This TCR beta chain is from a study of T-cell reconstitution after alpha-beta-depleted transplantation in children. This clonotype was observed at least ten times. Unique molecular identifiers tagged the TCRbeta library. TCRdb reprocessed the PCR reads with MiXCR, giving one entry per CDR3 protein. Of approximately 120,000 distinct CDR3 sequences detected, roughly 9.7% appear once; the ten largest clones hold 24%. The CDR3 runs to 10 residues. This sequence was found in a girl under two years old who had a stem cell transplant for combined immunodeficiency, so the T cells may come from the graft donor. The rearrangement joins TRBV21-1 to TRBJ2-1. TRBV21-1 is shown as a pseudogene. The specimen comprised PBMCs, mostly from graft donor cells, sampled 180 days after TCRalphabeta/CD19-depleted stem cell transplant. The CDR3 DNA reads TGTGCCAGCAGCAAAAGGGAGCAGTTCTTC. It encodes CASSKREQFF.